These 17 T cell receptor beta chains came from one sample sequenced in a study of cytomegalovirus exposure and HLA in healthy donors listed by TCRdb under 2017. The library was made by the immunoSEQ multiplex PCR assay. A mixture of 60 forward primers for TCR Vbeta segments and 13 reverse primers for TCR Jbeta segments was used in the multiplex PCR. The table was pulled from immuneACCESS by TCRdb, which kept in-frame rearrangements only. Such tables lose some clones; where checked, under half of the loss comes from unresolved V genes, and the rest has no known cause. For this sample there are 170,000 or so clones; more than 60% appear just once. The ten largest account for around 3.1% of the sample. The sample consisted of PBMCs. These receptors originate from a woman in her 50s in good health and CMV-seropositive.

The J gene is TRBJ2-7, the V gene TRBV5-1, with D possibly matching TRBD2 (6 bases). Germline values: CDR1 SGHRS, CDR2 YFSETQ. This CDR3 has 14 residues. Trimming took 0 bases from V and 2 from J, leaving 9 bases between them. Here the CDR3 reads CASSLGGGTYEQYF. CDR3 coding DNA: TGCGCCAGCAGCTTGGGGGGCGGGACCTACGAGCAGTACTTC.

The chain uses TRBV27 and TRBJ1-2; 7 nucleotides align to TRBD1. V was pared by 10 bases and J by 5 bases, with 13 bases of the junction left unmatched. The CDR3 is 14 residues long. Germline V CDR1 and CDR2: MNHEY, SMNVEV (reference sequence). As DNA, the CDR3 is TGTGCCACCAGAGGGGGCAGGGAATCGTATGGCTACACCTTC. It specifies CATRGGRESYGYTF.

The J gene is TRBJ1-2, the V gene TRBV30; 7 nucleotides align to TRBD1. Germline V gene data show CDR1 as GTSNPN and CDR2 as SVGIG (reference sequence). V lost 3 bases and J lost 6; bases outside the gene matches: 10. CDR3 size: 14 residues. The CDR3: CAWRVGTGVDGYTF. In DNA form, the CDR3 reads TGTGCCTGGAGAGTGGGTACAGGGGTGGATGGCTACACCTTC.

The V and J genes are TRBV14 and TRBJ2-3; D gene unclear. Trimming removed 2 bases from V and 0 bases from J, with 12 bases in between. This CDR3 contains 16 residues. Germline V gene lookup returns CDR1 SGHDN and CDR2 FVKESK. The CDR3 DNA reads TGTGCCAGCAGCCAATCGGTTTTCGCTAGCACAGATACGCAGTATTTT. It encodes CASSQSVFASTDTQYF.

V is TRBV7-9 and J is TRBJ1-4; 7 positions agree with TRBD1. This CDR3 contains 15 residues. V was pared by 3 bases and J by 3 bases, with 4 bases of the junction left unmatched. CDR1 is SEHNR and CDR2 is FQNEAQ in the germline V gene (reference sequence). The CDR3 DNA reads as TGTGCCAGCAGCTTTGGACAGGTCGCTAATGAAAAACTGTTTTTT. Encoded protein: CASSFGQVANEKLFF. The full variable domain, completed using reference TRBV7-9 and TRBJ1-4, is DTGVSQNPRHKITKRGQNVTFRCDPISEHNRLYWYRQTLGQGPEFLTYFQNEAQLEKSRLLSDRFSAERPKGSFSTLEIQRTEQGDSAMYLCASSFGQVANEKLFFGSGTQLSVL.

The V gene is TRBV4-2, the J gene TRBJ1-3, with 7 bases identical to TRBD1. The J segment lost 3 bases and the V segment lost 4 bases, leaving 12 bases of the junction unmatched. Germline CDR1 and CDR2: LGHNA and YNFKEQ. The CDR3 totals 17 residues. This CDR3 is CASSPKRGPGGGNTIYF. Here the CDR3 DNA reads TGTGCCAGCAGCCCGAAAAGGGGGCCAGGGGGTGGAAACACCATATATTTT.

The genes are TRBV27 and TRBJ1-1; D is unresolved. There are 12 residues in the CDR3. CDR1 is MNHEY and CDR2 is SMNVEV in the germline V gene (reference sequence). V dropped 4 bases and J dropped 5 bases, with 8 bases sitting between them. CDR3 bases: TGTGCCAGCAGTTGGCGGGGAACTGAAGCTTTCTTT. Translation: CASSWRGTEAFF.

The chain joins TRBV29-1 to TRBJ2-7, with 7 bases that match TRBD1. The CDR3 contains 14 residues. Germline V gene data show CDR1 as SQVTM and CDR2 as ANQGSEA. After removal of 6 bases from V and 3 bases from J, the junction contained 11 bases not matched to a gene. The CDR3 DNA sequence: TGCAGCGTCGCCGGGACAGAGACGGGCTACGAGCAGTACTTC. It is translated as CSVAGTETGYEQYF.

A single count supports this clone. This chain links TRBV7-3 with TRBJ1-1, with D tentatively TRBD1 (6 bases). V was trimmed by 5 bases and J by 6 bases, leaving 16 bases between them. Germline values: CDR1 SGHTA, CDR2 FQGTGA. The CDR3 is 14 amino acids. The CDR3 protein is CASSPGSGVPEAFF. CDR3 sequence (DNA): TGTGCCAGCAGCCCAGGCTCAGGGGTCCCTGAAGCTTTCTTT.

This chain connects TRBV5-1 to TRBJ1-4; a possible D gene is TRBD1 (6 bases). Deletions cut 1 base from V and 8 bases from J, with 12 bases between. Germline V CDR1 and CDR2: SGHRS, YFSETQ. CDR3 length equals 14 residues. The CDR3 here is CASSLTQGLEKLFF. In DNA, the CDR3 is TGCGCCAGCAGCTTGACGCAGGGGTTAGAAAAACTGTTTTTT.

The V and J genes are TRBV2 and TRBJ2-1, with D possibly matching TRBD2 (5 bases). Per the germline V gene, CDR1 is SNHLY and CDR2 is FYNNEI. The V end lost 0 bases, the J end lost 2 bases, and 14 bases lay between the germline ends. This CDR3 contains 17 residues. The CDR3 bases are TGTGCCAGCAGTGAAGCGCGACTACGATCCGCCTACAATGAGCAGTTCTTC. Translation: CASSEARLRSAYNEQFF.

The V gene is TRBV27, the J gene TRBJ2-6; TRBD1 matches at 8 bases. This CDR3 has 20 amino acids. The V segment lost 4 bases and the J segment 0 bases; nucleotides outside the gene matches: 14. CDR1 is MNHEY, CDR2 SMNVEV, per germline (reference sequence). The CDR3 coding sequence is TGTGCCAGCAGTTCCATCAGGGGGCATCCAACCCTCTCTGGGGCCAACGTCCTGACTTTC. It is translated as CASSSIRGHPTLSGANVLTF.

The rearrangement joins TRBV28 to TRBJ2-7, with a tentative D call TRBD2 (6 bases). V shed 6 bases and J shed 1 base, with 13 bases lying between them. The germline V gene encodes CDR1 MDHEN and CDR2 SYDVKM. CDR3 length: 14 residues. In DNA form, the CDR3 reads TGTGCCAGCAGCGCTCCGGGACTGTCCTACGAGCAGTACTTC. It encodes CASSAPGLSYEQYF. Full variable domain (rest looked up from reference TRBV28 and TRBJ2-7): DVKVTQSSRYLVKRTGEKVFLECVQDMDHENMFWYRQDPGLGLRLIYFSYDVKMKEKGDIPEGYSVSREKKERFSLILESASTNQTSMYLCASSAPGLSYEQYFGPGTRLTVT.

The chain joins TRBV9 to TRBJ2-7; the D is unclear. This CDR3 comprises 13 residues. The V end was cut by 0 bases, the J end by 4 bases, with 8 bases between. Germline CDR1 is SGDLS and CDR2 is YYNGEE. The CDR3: CASSVAPFYEQYF. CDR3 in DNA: TGTGCCAGCAGCGTAGCTCCCTTTTACGAGCAGTACTTC.

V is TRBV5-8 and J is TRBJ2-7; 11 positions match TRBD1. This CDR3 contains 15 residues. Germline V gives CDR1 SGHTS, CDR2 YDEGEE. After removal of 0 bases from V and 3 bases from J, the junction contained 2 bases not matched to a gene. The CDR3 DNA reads TGTGCCAGCAGCTTGGGGGGGACAGGGGGCTACGAGCAGTACTTC. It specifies CASSLGGTGGYEQYF.

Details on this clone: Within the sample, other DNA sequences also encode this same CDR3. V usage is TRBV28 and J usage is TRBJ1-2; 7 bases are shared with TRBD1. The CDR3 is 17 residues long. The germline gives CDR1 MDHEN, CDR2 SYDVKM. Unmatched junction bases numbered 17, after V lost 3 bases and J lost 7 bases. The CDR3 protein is CASSLTPATGRNPGYTF. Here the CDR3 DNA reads TGTGCCAGCAGTTTGACCCCCGCGACAGGGCGGAATCCTGGCTACACCTTC.

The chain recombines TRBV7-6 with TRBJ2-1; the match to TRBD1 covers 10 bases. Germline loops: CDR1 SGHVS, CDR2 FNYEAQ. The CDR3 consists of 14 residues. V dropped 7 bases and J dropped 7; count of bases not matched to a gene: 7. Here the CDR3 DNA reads TGTGCCAGCAACGGTCGACAGGGGGCGAATGAGCAGTTCTTC. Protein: CASNGRQGANEQFF.